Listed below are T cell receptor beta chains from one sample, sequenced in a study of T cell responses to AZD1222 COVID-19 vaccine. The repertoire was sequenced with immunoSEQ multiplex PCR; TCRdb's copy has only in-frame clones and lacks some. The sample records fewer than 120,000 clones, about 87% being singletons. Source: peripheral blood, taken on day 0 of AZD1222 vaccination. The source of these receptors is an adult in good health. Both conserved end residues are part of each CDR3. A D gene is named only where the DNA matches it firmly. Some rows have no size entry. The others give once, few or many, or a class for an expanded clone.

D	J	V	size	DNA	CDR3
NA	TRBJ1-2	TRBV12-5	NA	TGTGCTAGTGGTTCGCCGGACAACCACTATGGCTACACCTTC	CASGSPDNHYGYTF
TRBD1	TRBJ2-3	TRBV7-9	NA	TGTGCCAGCAGCCCCTTTGGACAGGGATTTGTTACGCAGTATTTT	CASSPFGQGFVTQYF
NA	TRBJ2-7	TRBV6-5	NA	TGTGCCAGCAGTCTACCAGCAGCACCCTACGAGCAGTACTTC	CASSLPAAPYEQYF
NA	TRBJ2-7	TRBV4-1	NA	TGCGCCAGCAGCCAAGGGGGCGGGATTGGTGAGCAGTACTTC	CASSQGGGIGEQYF
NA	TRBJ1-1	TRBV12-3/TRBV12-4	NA	TGTGCCAGCAGCCGGCGACAGTATACTGAAGCTTTCTTT	CASSRRQYTEAFF
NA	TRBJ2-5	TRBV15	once	TGTGCCACCAGCAGCCCCGAAAGGGACCTTGTCTGGACCCAGTACTTC	CATSSPERDLVWTQYF
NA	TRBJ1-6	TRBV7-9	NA	TGTGCCAGCAGCTTAGGCAGGGTCGGATCACCCCTCCACTTT	CASSLGRVGSPLHF
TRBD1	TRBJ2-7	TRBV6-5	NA	TGTGCCAGCAGTTACTCAGGGGGCGGAGAGCAGTACTTC	CASSYSGGGEQYF
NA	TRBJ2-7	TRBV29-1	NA	TGCAGCGCTAATGACGCCCGCACCGACGAGCAGTACTTC	CSANDARTDEQYF
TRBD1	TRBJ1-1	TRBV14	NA	TGTGCCAGCAGCCGTCGACAGGGAGGGACTGAAGCTTTCTTT	CASSRRQGGTEAFF
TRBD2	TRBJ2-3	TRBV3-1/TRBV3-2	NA	TGTGCCAGCAGCCAAGAGGCCTTTGGTGGTAGCGGGCTCACAGATACGCAGTATTTT	CASSQEAFGGSGLTDTQYF
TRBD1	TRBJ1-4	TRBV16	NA	TGTGCCAGCAGCCAATCGTCAGGGGGAGAAAAACTGTTTTTT	CASSQSSGGEKLFF
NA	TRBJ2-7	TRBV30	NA	TGTGCCTGGAGTGTATTACCCTCCTACGAGCAGTACTTC	CAWSVLPSYEQYF
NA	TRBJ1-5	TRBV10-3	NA	TGTGCCATCAGTGAGTCGAAATCCCCGCTATCGCCCCAGCATTTT	CAISESKSPLSPQHF
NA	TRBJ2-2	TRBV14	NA	TGTGCCAGCAGCCAGGGACTTGTGAACACCGGGGAGCTGTTTTTT	CASSQGLVNTGELFF
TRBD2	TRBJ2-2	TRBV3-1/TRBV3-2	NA	TGTGCCAGCAGCCAAGGTCCGAGCGGGAGGGCCGGGGAGCTGTTTTTT	CASSQGPSGRAGELFF
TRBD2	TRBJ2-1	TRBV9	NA	TGTGCCAGCAGGTCATCCGGGACTAGCGCGAATGAGCAGTTCTTC	CASRSSGTSANEQFF
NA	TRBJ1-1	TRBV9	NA	TGTGCCAGCAGCGCCAGAGACCGAACGAACACTGAAGCTTTCTTT	CASSARDRTNTEAFF
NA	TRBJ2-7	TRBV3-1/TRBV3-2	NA	TGTGCCAGCAGCCGTTCGGAGGGGGAGCCACCGTACTTC	CASSRSEGEPPYF
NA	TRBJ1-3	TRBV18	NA	TGTGCCAGCTCAAACCAGGGCAAAGCTGGAAACACCATATATTTT	CASSNQGKAGNTIYF
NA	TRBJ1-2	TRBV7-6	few	TGTGCCAGCTCTGGGGGCTTCTATGGCTACACCTTC	CASSGGFYGYTF
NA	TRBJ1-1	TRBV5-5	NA	TGTGCCAGCATAGGAAGGGAAAGAACGGGCACTGAAGCTTTCTTT	CASIGRERTGTEAFF
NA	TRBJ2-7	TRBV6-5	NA	TGTGCCAGCAGTTACTCAGAGACTAGGCACGAGCAGTACTTC	CASSYSETRHEQYF
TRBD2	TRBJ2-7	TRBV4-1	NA	TGCGCCAGCAGCCCCTCGACTAGCGGGAGGGCCTACGAGCAGTACTTC	CASSPSTSGRAYEQYF
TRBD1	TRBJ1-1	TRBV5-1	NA	TGCGCCAGCAGCTTGACAGGGGCGCCGGACACTGAAGCTTTCTTT	CASSLTGAPDTEAFF
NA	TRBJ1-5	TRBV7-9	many	TGTGCCAGCAGCCTAAGCGTCCTAGGACAGAAAAATCAGCCCCAGCATTTT	CASSLSVLGQKNQPQHF
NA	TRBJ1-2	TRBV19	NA	TGTGCCACCCGAAACCCCGACTTATATGGCTACACCTTC	CATRNPDLYGYTF
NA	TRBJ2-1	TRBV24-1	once	TGTGCCACCAGTGATCCATCCCGGCGGGGCAGGAATGAGCAGTTCTTC	CATSDPSRRGRNEQFF
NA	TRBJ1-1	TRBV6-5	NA	TGTGCCAGCACAGGGCCCACTGAAGCTTTCTTT	CASTGPTEAFF
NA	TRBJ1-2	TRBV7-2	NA	TGTGCCAGCAGCCCAAAAACAGGAGCCGCAGCTTATGGCTACACCTTC	CASSPKTGAAAYGYTF
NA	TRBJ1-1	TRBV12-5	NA	TGTGCTAGTGGTTTGCCAGGACTCGGGGGCGCTGAAGCTTTCTTT	CASGLPGLGGAEAFF
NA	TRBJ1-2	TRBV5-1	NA	TGCGCCAGTACCATTGGGACATTCAATTATGGCTACACCTTC	CASTIGTFNYGYTF
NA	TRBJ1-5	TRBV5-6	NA	TGTGCCAGCAATCGTGGAGGGCAGCCCCAGCATTTT	CASNRGGQPQHF
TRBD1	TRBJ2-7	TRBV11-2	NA	TGTGCCAGCAGCTCGCTACAGGGGTCCTACGAGCAGTACTTC	CASSSLQGSYEQYF
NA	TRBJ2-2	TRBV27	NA	TGTGCCAGCAGCCAGAGTACCACCGGGGAGCTGTTTTTT	CASSQSTTGELFF
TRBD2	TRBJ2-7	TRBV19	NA	TGTGCCAGTAGTACACAGAACATGGGACTAGCGGGAGGGAACAGTTATGCCTACGAGCAGTACTTC	CASSTQNMGLAGGNSYAYEQYF
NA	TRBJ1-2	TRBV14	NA	TGTGCCAGCAGCCAAGAAGGAAACTATGGCTACACCTTC	CASSQEGNYGYTF
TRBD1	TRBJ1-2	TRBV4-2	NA	TGTGCCAGCAGCCCTGGACAGGCTAACTATGGCTACACCTTC	CASSPGQANYGYTF
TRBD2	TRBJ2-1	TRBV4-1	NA	TGCGCCAGCAGCCAAGAACGCATGAGAGTACTAGCGGGAGTTAATGAGCAGTTCTTC	CASSQERMRVLAGVNEQFF
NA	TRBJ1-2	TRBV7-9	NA	TGTGCCAGCAGTCCCCCCGGGGCCTATGGCTACACCTTC	CASSPPGAYGYTF
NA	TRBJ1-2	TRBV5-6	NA	TGTGCCAGCACCTATCCTGACGAAGTGGACTACTATGGCTACACCTTC	CASTYPDEVDYYGYTF
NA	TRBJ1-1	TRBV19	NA	TGTGCCAGTAGTATAGGGAGTCGTGGTCACACTGAAGCTTTCTTT	CASSIGSRGHTEAFF
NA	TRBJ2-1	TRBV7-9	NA	TGTGCCAGCAGCTTAGTGGGCCGGGGGGCGAGTGAGCAGTTCTTC	CASSLVGRGASEQFF
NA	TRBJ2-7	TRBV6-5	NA	TGTGCCAGCAGCTCCCACTATTCCTACGAGCAGTACTTC	CASSSHYSYEQYF
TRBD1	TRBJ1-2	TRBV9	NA	TGTGCCAGCAGCGGACAGGGGTTAGATGGCTACACCTTC	CASSGQGLDGYTF